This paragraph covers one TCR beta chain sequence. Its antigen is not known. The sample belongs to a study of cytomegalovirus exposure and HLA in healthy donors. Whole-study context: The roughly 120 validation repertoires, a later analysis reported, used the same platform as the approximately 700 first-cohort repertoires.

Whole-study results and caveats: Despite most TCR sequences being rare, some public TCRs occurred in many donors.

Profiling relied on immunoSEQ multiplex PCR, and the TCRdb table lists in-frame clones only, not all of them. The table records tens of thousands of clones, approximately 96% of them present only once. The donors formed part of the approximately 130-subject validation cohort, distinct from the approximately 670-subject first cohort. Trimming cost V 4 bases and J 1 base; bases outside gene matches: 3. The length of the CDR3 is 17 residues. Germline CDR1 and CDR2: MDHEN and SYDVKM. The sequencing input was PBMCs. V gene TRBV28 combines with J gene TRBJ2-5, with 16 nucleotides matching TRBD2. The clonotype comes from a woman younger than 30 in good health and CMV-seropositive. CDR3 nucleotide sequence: TGTGCCAGCAGTTCCGGGACTAGCGGGAGGGCCCAAGAGACCCAGTACTTC. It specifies CASSSGTSGRAQETQYF.